This T cell receptor beta chain was identified during a study of blood T cell repertoires in COVID-19. Study as a whole: COVID-19 samples from acute and convalescent phases originated in the United States, Italy and Spain.

Authors' data handling: Amplification of reference gene primers provided the estimated nucleated cell counts. Sequencing used immunoSEQ multiplex PCR; TCRdb keeps in-frame clones, though not all of them. Clone size and the V and J calls come from that table; the DNA yielded D and trimming. Of some 120,000 clones in the sample, 60% to 85% were seen once. Germline V gives CDR1 LGHNT, CDR2 FRNRAP. The CDR3 has 19 residues. V lost 0 bases and J lost 3; bases outside the gene matches: 12. This TCR came from a man at least 80 years old with acute or convalescent COVID-19. Sequencing was performed on peripheral blood. The rearrangement uses TRBV12-5 and TRBJ2-2, with 8 bases matching TRBD1. CDR3 sequence reads: CASGLVRVEGTGYTGELFF. CDR3 in DNA: TGTGCTAGTGGTTTGGTACGAGTCGAGGGGACAGGCTACACCGGGGAGCTGTTTTTT.